This TCR beta chain was found in a study of T cell changes during pregnancy in multiple sclerosis (dated by TCRdb to the late 2010s). Study-wide context: In women with multiple sclerosis, the researchers looked at how the T cell repertoire shifted as pregnancy progressed.

Library generation was performed with the immunoSEQ multiplex PCR assay. This immuneACCESS table, as held by TCRdb, lists in-frame sequences with V and J called but not all clones. Of the missing ones, under half trace to an unresolved V gene in checked studies; the others have no known cause. A total of approximately 21,000 clones appear in this sample, 85% of them only once. The ten largest clones represent less than 20% of the sample. About this clone itself: Its antigen remains undetermined. No much larger clone exists at a distance of one base, and base qualities are not known.

The TCR comes from a female donor in good health, enrolled as a control in a pregnancy study. The sequenced sample was CD8+ T cells from peripheral blood mononuclear cells, obtained in the first trimester of pregnancy.

CDR3 sequence: CASSDGGTETDTQYF. The DNA sequence is given as TGTGCCAGCAGTGACGGAGGGACAGAGACAGATACGCAGTATTTT. The chain joins TRBV6-4 to TRBJ2-3, with a weak D call of TRBD1 (7 bases match). CDR1 MRHNA and CDR2 SNTAGT are derived from the germline V gene. The CDR3 spans 15 residues, from the cysteine through the phenylalanine. The retained sequence is limited to the CDR3, 45 bases, with the frame set at the first base. Trimming at the junction amounts to 2 bases on V and 3 bases on J, and the germline ends lie 12 bases apart.